These 3 T cell receptor beta chains originate from one sample sequenced in a study of technical replicates of blood from several donors. Repertoires were generated with immunoSEQ multiplex PCR, while TCRdb's copy carries only in-frame clones and drops some. The table has 60,000 to 90,000 clones, approximately 97% seen once. Sequencing was performed on T cells isolated from PBMCs. These receptors were taken from a human donor in good health.

CDR3 sequence: CASSSPTGASTNYGYTF. Written as DNA, the CDR3 is TGTGCCAGCAGCTCCCCCACAGGGGCCTCTACTAACTATGGCTACACCTTC. The chain combines TRBV7-9 with TRBJ1-2; 7 bases are a match to TRBD1. Trimming took 4 bases from V and 0 from J; bases not matched to a gene: 11. CDR3 length: 17 residues. Germline CDR1 is SEHNR and CDR2 is FQNEAQ (reference sequence).

The chain joins TRBV28 to TRBJ1-2; D is unclear. Germline V lookup: CDR1 MDHEN, CDR2 SYDVKM. V shed 3 bases and J shed 8 bases, with 13 bases lying between them. The CDR3 runs to 13 residues. CDR3 region: CASSLRAPGGYTF. The DNA for the CDR3 is TGTGCCAGCAGTTTGCGTGCCCCGGGGGGCTACACCTTC.

V and J are TRBV10-3 and TRBJ2-1; D possibly corresponds to TRBD1 (5 bases). V dropped 0 bases and J dropped 10 bases, with 10 bases sitting between them. The length of the CDR3 is 13 residues. In germline, CDR1 is ENHRY, CDR2 SYGVKD. The CDR3 nucleotides are TGTGCCATCAGTGAGTCGGTCAGGGAAGAGCAGTTCTTC. Translation: CAISESVREEQFF.